Below are 19 T cell receptor beta chains sequenced from a single sample in a study of OX40 agonist ivuxolimab in advanced cancers. Profiling relied on immunoSEQ multiplex PCR, and the TCRdb table lists in-frame clones only, not all of them. Among about 19,000 clones listed, more than 60% were seen once. The sequences come from CD4+ or CD8+ T cells sorted from blood, collected in a trial of the OX40 agonist ivuxolimab. These TCRs come from an adult with an advanced solid tumor such as melanoma, head and neck, liver or kidney cancer.

The chain employs TRBV6-4 and TRBJ2-3; D gene uncertain. Germline assignment: CDR1 MRHNA and CDR2 SNTAGT. The germline V and J ends were trimmed by 3 bases and 4 bases, with 8 bases remaining between them. The CDR3 has 13 residues. CDR3 in amino acids: CASSESPSDTQYF. As DNA, the CDR3 is TGTGCCAGCAGTGAATCCCCATCAGATACGCAGTATTTT.

The chain carries TRBV9 and TRBJ1-2; a possible D gene is TRBD1 (6 bases). This CDR3 is built from 15 residues. Germline CDR1 and CDR2: SGDLS and YYNGEE. Trimming removed 4 bases at V and 0 bases at J, with 13 bases between. CDR3 coding DNA: TGTGCCAGCAGCATACGACAGGATCCTAACTATGGCTACACCTTC. Its translation: CASSIRQDPNYGYTF.

V gene TRBV6-5 combines with J gene TRBJ2-1; 11 nucleotides match TRBD1. CDR1 is MNHEY and CDR2 is SVGAGI in the germline V gene. This CDR3 has 15 amino acids. V lost 2 bases to trimming and J lost 7 bases; unmatched junction nucleotides: 4. The CDR3 loop is CASSYGTGGGNEQFF. The CDR3 nucleotides read TGTGCCAGCAGTTACGGGACAGGGGGAGGGAATGAGCAGTTCTTC.

The V and J genes are TRBV19 and TRBJ1-1; D not certain. This CDR3 spans 13 amino acids. The germline CDR1 and CDR2 sequences are LNHDA and SQIVND (reference sequence). Trimming removed 10 bases from V and 0 bases from J, with 12 bases in between. CDR3 bases: TGTGCCACGACGGACCGAATGAACACTGAAGCTTTCTTT. Translation gives CATTDRMNTEAFF. Full variable domain (missing parts from reference TRBV19 and TRBJ1-1): DGGITQSPKYLFRKEGQNVTLSCEQNLNHDAMYWYRQDPGQGLRLIYYSQIVNDFQKGDIAEGYSVSREKKESFPLTVTSAQKNPTAFYLCATTDRMNTEAFFGQGTRLTVV.

The chain carries TRBV4-3 and TRBJ2-1, with D possibly being TRBD1 or TRBD2 (5 bases each). V was cut by 0 bases and J by 8 bases, with 11 bases left in between. This CDR3 has 14 amino acids. Germline assignment: CDR1 LGHNA and CDR2 YSLEER. The CDR3 spells CASSQDWGLDEQFF. DNA of the CDR3: TGCGCCAGCAGCCAAGATTGGGGGTTAGATGAGCAGTTCTTC.

This clone was counted once. The chain carries TRBV9 and TRBJ2-7, with D perhaps matching TRBD1 (6 bases). The CDR3 loop spans 16 amino acids. Germline V gene sequence: CDR1 SGDLS, CDR2 YYNGEE. Trimming removed 3 bases at V and 0 bases at J, with 16 bases between. This CDR3 reads CASSDPTTGFSYEQYF. The CDR3 region has the DNA TGTGCCAGCAGCGACCCTACTACAGGGTTCTCCTACGAGCAGTACTTC.

This clone occurred a few times. The rearrangement links TRBV7-9 to TRBJ1-1, with 9 bases identical to TRBD1. The CDR3 totals 13 residues. Germline-derived CDR1 and CDR2 are SEHNR and FQNEAQ (reference sequence). V lost 1 base, J lost 11 bases, and 5 bases stayed unmatched. CDR3 region: CASSLGRQGVAFF. The CDR3 DNA follows: TGTGCCAGCAGCTTAGGCCGACAGGGGGTCGCTTTCTTT.

This clone was recorded only once. The chain has TRBV6-4 and TRBJ2-2; either TRBD1 or TRBD2 may fit D (5 bases each). The CDR3 runs to 15 residues. V was cut by 2 bases and J by 4 bases, with 11 bases left in between. CDR1 MRHNA and CDR2 SNTAGT come from the germline V gene. The chain's CDR3 is CASSDGASPTGELFF. The CDR3 coding sequence is TGTGCCAGCAGTGACGGGGCTAGCCCCACCGGGGAGCTGTTTTTT.

The V gene is TRBV11-3, the J gene TRBJ2-1; the D is unclear. This CDR3 comprises 15 residues. Trimming stripped 3 bases from V and 4 bases from J, with 13 bases between. CDR1 is SGHNT and CDR2 is YENEEA in the germline V gene. The CDR3 here is CASSFGGGTYNEQFF. CDR3 bases: TGTGCCAGCAGCTTCGGTGGCGGCACGTACAATGAGCAGTTCTTC.

V usage is TRBV11-2 and J usage is TRBJ1-1; D ambiguous. The V end lost 6 bases, the J end lost 0 bases, and 8 bases lay between the germline ends. In germline, CDR1 is SGHAT, CDR2 FQNNGV. The CDR3 has 13 amino acids. Written as DNA, the CDR3 is TGTGCCAGCAGGACTCCTTTGAACACTGAAGCTTTCTTT. This codes for CASRTPLNTEAFF.

The chain recombines TRBV19 with TRBJ1-1; D remains unclear. V was cut by 1 base and J by 0 bases, with 3 bases left in between. The CDR3 spans 13 residues. Per germline, CDR1 LNHDA and CDR2 SQIVND (reference sequence). The CDR3 is CASSIGVNTEAFF. In DNA, the CDR3 is TGTGCCAGTAGTATAGGGGTGAACACTGAAGCTTTCTTT.

The CDR3 is CASSLNRGLDTEAFF. For the CDR3, the DNA is TGTGCCAGTAGTTTAAACAGGGGGCTCGACACTGAAGCTTTCTTT. This chain uses TRBV19 with TRBJ1-1, with 9 bases identical to TRBD1. Per the germline V gene, CDR1 is LNHDA and CDR2 is SQIVND (reference sequence). J gave up 3 bases and V 5 bases, and 7 bases lay outside the gene matches. The CDR3 has 15 residues.

The CDR3 loop reads CASSQVGLAGSYNEQFF. Written as DNA, the CDR3 is TGCGCCAGCAGCCAAGTTGGTCTAGCGGGATCCTACAATGAGCAGTTCTTC. The J gene is TRBJ2-1, the V gene TRBV4-1; 9 nucleotides align to TRBD2. This CDR3 spans 17 amino acids. V was pared by 1 base and J by 1 base, with 5 bases of the junction left unmatched. Germline V gene data show CDR1 as MGHRA and CDR2 as YSYEKL.

This clone was counted only a few times. The chain has TRBV10-1 and TRBJ1-1, with TRBD1 matching 7 bases. The CDR3 runs 14 residues. Germline V gives CDR1 WNHNN, CDR2 SYGVQD (reference sequence). V shed 4 bases, J shed 0 bases, and the junction held 2 bases outside the gene matches. The CDR3 region has the DNA TGCGCCAGCAGTGTGGGACAGATGAACACTGAAGCTTTCTTT. It is translated as CASSVGQMNTEAFF.

The chain combines TRBV19 with TRBJ1-2; the D gene is possibly TRBD1 (5 bases). V was clipped by 6 bases and J by 4 bases, with 12 bases between them. This CDR3 contains 13 residues. Germline-derived CDR1 and CDR2 are LNHDA and SQIVND (reference sequence). The CDR3 loop reads CASRTGGSYGYTF. The DNA for the CDR3 is TGTGCCAGTAGAACAGGAGGCTCCTATGGCTACACCTTC.

The chain recombines TRBV7-9 with TRBJ1-2; the D is unclear. This CDR3 spans 13 amino acids. Germline loops: CDR1 SEHNR, CDR2 FQNEAQ (reference sequence). Trimming left V 1 base short and J 7 bases short, with 10 bases between. The CDR3 DNA follows: TGTGCCAGCAGCTTAGTCCACAAGGGTGGCTACACCTTC. It codes for CASSLVHKGGYTF.

The rearrangement joins TRBV27 to TRBJ1-2; D unclear. With 8 bases removed from V and 4 bases from J, the gap between germline ends came to 11 bases. This CDR3 is built from 12 residues. CDR1 MNHEY and CDR2 SMNVEV come from the germline V gene (reference sequence). CDR3 bases: TGTGCCAGCGGGCGGGCAGTCTATGGCTACACCTTC. Its protein product is CASGRAVYGYTF.

The chain carries TRBV2 and TRBJ2-1; 12 nucleotides line up with TRBD2. Trimming took 7 bases from V and 8 from J; bases not matched to a gene: 12. The CDR3 consists of 16 residues. Germline V lookup: CDR1 SNHLY, CDR2 FYNNEI. This chain's CDR3 is CASTAPSGGALDEQFF. The CDR3 nucleotides read TGTGCCAGCACCGCCCCTAGCGGGGGGGCCCTGGATGAGCAGTTCTTC.

The chain uses TRBV6-5 and TRBJ1-2, with D possibly being TRBD1 (5 bases). V lost 2 bases and J lost 10, with 14 bases in between. Germline V gives CDR1 MNHEY, CDR2 SVGAGI. The CDR3 covers 13 residues. CDR3 DNA: TGTGCCAGCAGTTACGGGACTGTGGGGGACTACACCTTC. Its protein product is CASSYGTVGDYTF.